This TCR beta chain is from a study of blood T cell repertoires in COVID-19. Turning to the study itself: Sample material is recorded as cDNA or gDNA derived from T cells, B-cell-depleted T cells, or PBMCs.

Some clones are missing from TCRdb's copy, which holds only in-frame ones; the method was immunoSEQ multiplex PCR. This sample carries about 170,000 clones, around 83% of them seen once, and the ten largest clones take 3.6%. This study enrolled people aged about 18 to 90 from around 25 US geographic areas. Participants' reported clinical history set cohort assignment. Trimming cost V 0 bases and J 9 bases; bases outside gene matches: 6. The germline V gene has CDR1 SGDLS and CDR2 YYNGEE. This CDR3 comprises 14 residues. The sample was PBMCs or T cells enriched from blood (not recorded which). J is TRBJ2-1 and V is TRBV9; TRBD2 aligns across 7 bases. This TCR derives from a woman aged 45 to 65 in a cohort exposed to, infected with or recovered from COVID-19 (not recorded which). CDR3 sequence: CASSVAGGSSEQFF. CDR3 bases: TGTGCCAGCAGCGTAGCAGGCGGGAGCAGTGAGCAGTTCTTC.